A single sample gave rise to the 14 T cell receptor beta chains below, sequenced in a study of shared clonotypes between healthy human individuals. Some clones are missing from TCRdb's copy, which holds only in-frame ones; the method was immunoSEQ multiplex PCR. The repertoire consists of some 2,500,000 clones, with approximately 93% occurring once and the leading ten covering approximately 0.37%. Sample: naive CD4+ T cells from PBMCs. Subset in this sample: CD45RA+ positively selected. These receptors all come from a man between 18 and 35 years old in good health. Some clones in this sample may be carry-over from other donors' samples.

The rearrangement uses TRBV9 and TRBJ2-5; D possibly uses TRBD1 or TRBD2 (6 bases each). Trimming cost V 4 bases and J 5 bases, with 12 bases left between them. The CDR3 has 13 amino acids. Per the germline V gene, CDR1 is SGDLS and CDR2 is YYNGEE. In nucleotides, the CDR3 is TGTGCCAGCAGCCTGGACAGCGGGGAGACCCAGTACTTC. The encoded protein is CASSLDSGETQYF.

V is TRBV6-1 and J is TRBJ1-4, with a possible D match to TRBD1 (5 bases). The CDR3 is made up of 14 amino acids. V was shortened by 9 bases and J by 7 bases, with 18 bases between the two germline ends. Germline assignment: CDR1 MNHNS and CDR2 SASEGT. Here the CDR3 reads CASAQERGIEKLFF. The CDR3 DNA reads as TGTGCCAGTGCCCAGGAAAGGGGCATTGAAAAACTGTTTTTT.

DNA of the CDR3: TGTGCCACCAGCAGAAAAGTACAGGGGGCTGAGGGCTACACCTTC. Translated: CATSRKVQGAEGYTF. This chain links TRBV15 with TRBJ1-2, with 9 bases matching TRBD1. V lost 2 bases and J lost 8; bases outside the gene matches: 9. The CDR3 runs 15 residues. Germline-derived CDR1 and CDR2 are LNHNV and YYDKDF (reference sequence). Based on the CDR3 plus reference TRBV15 and TRBJ1-2, the full variable domain is DAMVIQNPRYQVTQFGKPVTLSCSQTLNHNVMYWYQQKSSQAPKLLFHYYDKDFNNEADTPDNFQSRRPNTSFCFLDIRSPGLGDTAMYLCATSRKVQGAEGYTFGSGTRLTVV.

The chain is built from TRBV5-1 and TRBJ1-1; TRBD1 matches at 9 bases. Germline CDR1 and CDR2: SGHRS and YFSETQ. The CDR3 runs to 17 residues. With 3 bases clipped from V and 5 bases from J, the junction kept 14 bases outside the gene matches. As DNA, the CDR3 is TGCGCCAGCAGCTCAAGCCCGGGACAGGGAGGTTGGACTGAAGCTTTCTTT. Amino acid sequence: CASSSSPGQGGWTEAFF.

The chain carries TRBV11-3 and TRBJ1-1, with 10 bases lining up with TRBD1. After removal of 5 bases from V and 8 bases from J, the junction contained 5 bases not matched to a gene. The CDR3 contains 13 residues. Germline CDR1 and CDR2: SGHNT and YENEEA. The chain's CDR3 is CASSNGQGVEAFF. The CDR3 nucleotides read TGTGCCAGCAGCAACGGACAGGGGGTGGAAGCTTTCTTT. The full variable domain, its missing parts supplied by reference TRBV11-3 and TRBJ1-1, is EAGVVQSPRYKIIEKKQPVAFWCNPISGHNTLYWYLQNLGQGPELLIRYENEEAVDDSQLPKDRFSAERLKGVDSTLKIQPAELGDSAVYLCASSNGQGVEAFFGQGTRLTVV.

V usage is TRBV7-9 and J usage is TRBJ2-5; D possibly corresponds to TRBD1 (5 bases). V lost 1 base, J lost 5 bases, and 17 bases lay in between. This CDR3 has 16 amino acids. In germline, CDR1 is SEHNR, CDR2 FQNEAQ (reference sequence). The CDR3 loop reads CASSLVRSRVRETQYF. The CDR3 region has the DNA TGTGCCAGCAGCTTAGTTCGATCCAGGGTCCGGGAGACCCAGTACTTC.

J is TRBJ2-1 and V is TRBV7-3; D gene unclear. Germline-derived CDR1 and CDR2 are SGHTA and FQGTGA. Trimming pared 2 bases from V and 7 bases from J, leaving 15 bases between. This CDR3 spans 15 amino acids. CDR3 sequence reads: CASSLHLVGWNEQFF. The CDR3 bases are TGTGCCAGCAGCTTACACTTGGTAGGTTGGAATGAGCAGTTCTTC.

The chain recombines TRBV4-3 with TRBJ2-7; D uncertain. The CDR3 is 16 residues long. The germline V gene has CDR1 LGHNA and CDR2 YSLEER. V gave up 0 bases and J gave up 0 bases, with 12 bases separating them. The CDR3: CASSQDYDGTSYEQYF. CDR3 DNA: TGCGCCAGCAGCCAAGATTACGACGGAACCTCCTACGAGCAGTACTTC.

The chain links TRBV7-2 to TRBJ2-7; D is unresolved. The CDR3 totals 14 residues. The ends were cut back, 5 bases at V and 2 bases at J, with 13 bases in the middle. CDR1 and CDR2 (germline): SGHTA, FQGNSA. This CDR3 reads CASSPSASAYEQYF. The CDR3 DNA sequence: TGTGCCAGCAGCCCATCGGCCAGTGCCTACGAGCAGTACTTC.

The J gene is TRBJ2-1, the V gene TRBV5-4; the D is unclear. Per germline, CDR1 SGHNT and CDR2 YYREEE (reference sequence). V shed 10 bases and J shed 2 bases, with 16 bases lying between them. The CDR3 loop spans 14 amino acids. The CDR3 protein is CAYSMLSAYNEQFF. CDR3 nucleotide sequence: TGTGCCTACAGCATGTTGTCGGCCTACAATGAGCAGTTCTTC.

The chain joins TRBV30 to TRBJ1-2; possibly TRBD1 for D (5 bases). CDR1 and CDR2 from the germline V gene are GTSNPN and SVGIG (reference sequence). The CDR3 is 15 amino acids. The germline V and J ends were trimmed by 1 base and 8 bases, with 20 bases remaining between them. The CDR3 DNA reads as TGTGCCTGGAGTGACCCCTCGCGGGGCTCGCTGGGCTACACCTTC. Its protein product is CAWSDPSRGSLGYTF.

The genes are TRBV7-3 and TRBJ2-1; weak D call: TRBD2 (6 bases). Between the trimmed V and J ends, which lost 5 bases and 0 bases, there was a span of 11 bases. Germline CDR1 is SGHTA and CDR2 is FQGTGA. This CDR3 has 15 residues. CDR3 DNA sequence: TGTGCCAGCAGCCAGGGACTTGGCTCCTACAATGAGCAGTTCTTC. As protein: CASSQGLGSYNEQFF.

This clone appeared a few times. The rearrangement uses TRBV4-3 and TRBJ1-4; no reliable D call. With 4 bases removed from V and 8 bases from J, the gap between germline ends came to 8 bases. The CDR3 has 12 amino acids. CDR1 and CDR2 (germline): LGHNA, YSLEER. CDR3 sequence reads: CASSLSREKLFF. The CDR3 nucleotides read TGCGCCAGCAGCCTCTCCAGGGAAAAACTGTTTTTT.

The chain has TRBV28 and TRBJ2-7; D unclear. Trimming stripped 6 bases from V and 7 bases from J, with 22 bases between. Per germline, CDR1 MDHEN and CDR2 SYDVKM. CDR3 length equals 15 residues. The CDR3 DNA reads as TGTGCCAGCAGCCTTCCCAGGAACTACTGGGGAGAGCAGTACTTC. Translation: CASSLPRNYWGEQYF.